This TCR beta chain comes out of a study of blood T cells in healthy people across ages. Overall study findings and caveats: Donor CMV status was unknown, possibly confounding expanded clonotype changes. Both higher diversity and more naive CD4+ cells marked long-lived donors when set against aged donors. The recorded TCR beta diversity per million T cells decreased in a roughly linear manner with age.

Donors were systemically healthy Caucasian individuals from Russia aged about 6 to 90 years. A note on this clonotype: Its antigen is still unknown.

Through a sample-barcoded 5' primer and a J-beta primer mix, a second PCR was run for roughly 6 to 12 cycles. TCRdb used MiXCR to reprocess the 5' RACE reads, holding one entry per CDR3 protein. Of about 800,000 distinct CDR3 sequences listed, over 45% were seen once; the top ten hold about 20%. Germline lookup yields CDR1 MNHEY and CDR2 SMNVEV (reference sequence). J was trimmed by 9 bases and V by 9 bases; bases with no gene match: 7. The CDR3 consists of 13 residues. The clonotype originates from a man aged 30 to 39 in good health. The specimen sequenced was blood. The chain has TRBV27 and TRBJ2-1; the match to TRBD1 covers 11 bases. In DNA form, the CDR3 reads TGTGCCAGTCGGACAGGGGGCTGGAGTGAGCAGTTCTTC. Encoded protein: CASRTGGWSEQFF.